The clone carrying this T cell receptor (beta chain) was recorded a few times. Antigen: not known. The data are from a study of beta chain features in type 1 diabetes. Sequenced material consisted of expressed TCRB transcripts (all of the isolated RNA was reverse transcribed). Profiled with immunoSEQ multiplex PCR; TCRdb holds only in-frame clones, not every one. This table has about 150,000 clones, about 9.4% appearing once. Study-level findings and limits: People with Type 1 diabetes carried modestly yet significantly shorter TCRB CDR3s in all four CD4+ subsets.

Trimming pared 8 bases from V and 9 bases from J, leaving 22 bases between. This CDR3 region has 14 residues. The chain joins TRBV6-7 to TRBJ1-1, with D possibly matching TRBD1 (6 bases). TRBV6-7 is known as an ORF, though its function is uncertain. The sequence was obtained from a man aged 25 to 40 with type 1 diabetes. The sequenced material came from central memory CD4+ T cells from blood. This CDR3 reads CASLRTFGQFQAFF. For the CDR3, the DNA is TGTGCCAGCCTCAGGACATTTGGACAGTTTCAAGCTTTCTTT.